The 32 T cell receptor beta chains below were found in one sample sequenced in a study of CD8 T cells in ankylosing spondylitis. TCRdb re-derived calls from the 5' RACE reads in MiXCR, one entry per CDR3 protein. The sample lists roughly 86,000 distinct CDR3 sequences, 8.5% to 9% seen once, with roughly 5% in the top ten. The sequencing input was blood, either unsorted or a sorted T cell fraction (not recorded which). The receptors originated from a male donor with ankylosing spondylitis or in good health (not recorded which).

This clonotype appeared a few times. The rearrangement links TRBV20-1 to TRBJ2-3; 7 nucleotides line up with TRBD2. This CDR3 is built from 14 residues. Trimming took 6 bases from V and 2 from J; bases not matched to a gene: 8. CDR1 is DFQATT and CDR2 is SNEGSKA in the germline V gene (reference sequence). The CDR3 reads CSAGQGGLTDTQYF. The DNA for the CDR3 is TGCAGTGCAGGGCAGGGAGGGCTCACAGATACGCAGTATTTT.

In this sample, this clonotype turned up many times. J is TRBJ2-5 and V is TRBV20-1; 7 bases agree with TRBD1. The CDR3 consists of 13 residues. V gave up 1 base and J gave up 5 bases; unmatched junction bases: 4. Germline V gene sequence: CDR1 DFQATT, CDR2 SNEGSKA (reference sequence). In DNA form, the CDR3 reads TGCAGTGCTAGAGCGACAGGGCTCGAGACCCAGTACTTC. This gives the protein CSARATGLETQYF.

This clonotype was recorded a few times. The chain is built from TRBV3-1 and TRBJ1-4, with no clear D. CDR3 length: 11 residues. Germline V gene data show CDR1 as LGHDT and CDR2 as YNNKEL (reference sequence). V was trimmed by 4 bases and J by 12 bases, leaving 9 bases between them. CDR3 region: CASSRGLELFF. DNA for the CDR3: TGTGCCAGCAGCCGAGGACTGGAACTGTTTTTT. The variable domain in full, completed from reference TRBV3-1 and TRBJ1-4, reads DTAVSQTPKYLVTQMGNDKSIKCEQNLGHDTMYWYKQDSKKFLKIMFSYNNKELIINETVPNRFSPKSPDKAHLNLHINSLELGDSAVYFCASSRGLELFFGSGTQLSVL.

The table lists this clonotype with a few counts. The rearrangement joins TRBV12-3 or TRBV12-4 to TRBJ2-6; TRBD2 aligns across 9 bases. CDR3 length: 19 amino acids. After removal of 1 base from V and 0 bases from J, the junction contained 7 bases not matched to a gene. CDR3 sequence reads: CASSLVGGGAGSGANVLTF. The CDR3 coding sequence is TGTGCCAGCAGTTTAGTAGGCGGGGGGGCCGGCTCTGGGGCCAACGTCCTGACTTTC.

Only a few counts were recorded for this clonotype. Relative to the germline gene, one junction end is altered; a read error may explain this. The J gene is TRBJ1-6, the V gene TRBV20-1; D call uncertain. Germline CDR1 is DFQATT and CDR2 is SNEGSKA (reference sequence). This CDR3 region has 16 residues. The CDR3 loop reads CCARTVQFSYNSPLHF. The DNA for the CDR3 is TGCTGTGCTAGAACGGTACAGTTCTCCTATAATTCACCCCTCCACTTT.

The table lists this clonotype with many counts. The J gene is TRBJ2-3, the V gene TRBV12-3 or TRBV12-4; D not resolved. The CDR3 is made up of 14 amino acids. V lost 3 bases to trimming and J lost 0 bases, with 7 bases between them. This CDR3 reads CASSLGPSTDTQYF. The DNA for the CDR3 is TGTGCCAGCAGTTTGGGTCCTAGCACAGATACGCAGTATTTT.

The sample holds many counts of this clonotype. The chain joins TRBV5-1 to TRBJ2-3, with unresolved D. Per germline, CDR1 SGHRS and CDR2 YFSETQ. This CDR3 comprises 11 residues. V lost 0 bases and J 8 bases, leaving 4 bases between the germline ends. In DNA, the CDR3 is TGCGCCAGCAGCTTGGAGGGTACGCAGTATTTT. Residues: CASSLEGTQYF.

In this sample, this clonotype turned up many times. The chain uses TRBV5-1 and TRBJ1-1, with 9 positions matching TRBD1. CDR3 length: 19 residues. CDR1 is SGHRS and CDR2 is YFSETQ in the germline V gene. J was trimmed by 1 base and V by 1 base; bases with no gene match: 14. The CDR3 is CASSLTPGQGLGRNTEAFF. The CDR3 DNA reads TGCGCCAGCAGCTTGACACCGGGACAGGGATTAGGTAGGAACACTGAAGCTTTCTTT.

Concerning this clonotype itself: A read error may produce the germline difference seen at one junction end. J is TRBJ2-7 and V is TRBV20-1; possible D gene TRBD2, 6 bases. Looked up from germline, CDR1 is DFQATT and CDR2 is SNEGSKA (reference sequence). CDR3 size: 17 residues. CDR3 sequence: CCARDVSGGARGDEQYF. CDR3 in DNA: TGCTGTGCTAGAGATGTCTCGGGCGGGGCGCGGGGCGACGAGCAGTACTTC.

This clonotype was observed at least ten times. The J gene is TRBJ2-7, the V gene TRBV29-1, with 7 bases matching TRBD1. The CDR3 runs to 14 residues. Germline V lookup: CDR1 SQVTM, CDR2 ANQGSEA. Unmatched junction bases numbered 6, after V lost 2 bases and J lost 2 bases. The CDR3 DNA follows: TGCAGCGTTGAAAACAGGGGAGAAACCTACGAGCAGTACTTC. Protein: CSVENRGETYEQYF.

This clonotype has ten or more counts. This sequence joins TRBV15 and TRBJ2-5; no clear D gene. The V and J ends lost 5 bases and 5 bases respectively, with 12 bases between them. This CDR3 contains 13 residues. From germline, CDR1 is LNHNV and CDR2 YYDKDF (reference sequence). The CDR3 nucleotides read TGTGCCACCAGCCTTCCCAATCTGGAGACCCAGTACTTC. This gives the protein CATSLPNLETQYF.

This clonotype has ten or more counts. The J gene is TRBJ2-1, the V gene TRBV7-9; a weak D match, TRBD1 (5 bases). Germline loops: CDR1 SEHNR, CDR2 FQNEAQ (reference sequence). V dropped 1 base and J dropped 8 bases, with 9 bases sitting between them. CDR3 length: 13 amino acids. DNA for the CDR3: TGTGCCAGCAGCTTAGTTGCAGGGTATGAGCAGTTCTTC. This sequence encodes CASSLVAGYEQFF.

This clonotype was counted at least ten times. The CDR3 reads CASSLLFKTYEQYF. In DNA form, the CDR3 reads TGTGCCAGCAGCTTGTTGTTCAAGACCTACGAGCAGTACTTC. The genes are TRBV5-6 and TRBJ2-7; D is unresolved. CDR3 length: 14 amino acids. Germline-derived CDR1 and CDR2 are SGHDT and YYEEEE. V shed 1 base and J shed 2 bases, with 10 bases lying between them.

This clonotype was recorded at least ten times. CDR3 loop: CSALKTSGNTDTQYF. The CDR3 nucleotides read TGCAGTGCTTTAAAAACTAGCGGAAACACAGATACGCAGTATTTT. The chain has TRBV20-1 and TRBJ2-3, with TRBD2 matching 8 bases. The germline CDR1 and CDR2 sequences are DFQATT and SNEGSKA (reference sequence). This CDR3 comprises 15 residues. Trimming cost V 5 bases and J 2 bases; bases outside gene matches: 9.

The chain is built from TRBV29-1 and TRBJ2-1; D could derive from TRBD1 or TRBD2 (5 bases each). V was pared by 6 bases and J by 10 bases, with 25 bases between. The length of the CDR3 is 15 residues. Germline V CDR1 and CDR2: SQVTM, ANQGSEA. The CDR3 protein is CSVETMGDSESEQFF. The DNA for the CDR3 is TGCAGCGTGGAAACTATGGGGGATTCGGAGTCAGAGCAGTTCTTC.

This sequence joins TRBV12-3 or TRBV12-4 and TRBJ1-5, with a tentative D call TRBD1 (6 bases). Trimming took 7 bases from V and 3 from J, leaving 13 bases between them. The length of the CDR3 is 14 residues. CDR3 nucleotide sequence: TGTGCCAGCAATATCCGGGACATCAATCAGCCCCAGCATTTT. The encoded protein is CASNIRDINQPQHF.

This clonotype was recorded at least ten times. The chain joins TRBV18 to TRBJ2-4; TRBD2 agrees at 10 bases. The CDR3 is 14 amino acids. Germline lookup yields CDR1 KGHSH and CDR2 LQKENI. The ends lost 4 bases at V and 4 bases at J; junction bases unmatched: 1. CDR3 DNA sequence: TGTGCCAGCTCACTGACTAGCGGGAAAAACATTCAGTACTTC. Translating gives CASSLTSGKNIQYF.

This clonotype was detected many times. The rearrangement links TRBV29-1 to TRBJ1-2; D remains ambiguous. Trimming stripped 2 bases from V and 1 base from J, with 8 bases between. This CDR3 has 13 amino acids. Germline V lookup: CDR1 SQVTM, CDR2 ANQGSEA. The chain's CDR3 is CSVELEDNYGYTF. The CDR3 nucleotides read TGCAGCGTTGAATTAGAGGATAACTATGGCTACACCTTC.

This clonotype was seen repeatedly, ten times or more. The rearrangement uses TRBV20-1 and TRBJ2-2; D is perhaps TRBD2 (6 bases). V dropped 1 base and J dropped 1 base, with 7 bases sitting between them. The CDR3 runs 14 residues. Germline-derived CDR1 and CDR2 are DFQATT and SNEGSKA (reference sequence). The CDR3 reads CSARVGGNTGELFF. CDR3 DNA: TGCAGTGCTAGAGTCGGGGGGAACACCGGGGAGCTGTTTTTT.

This clonotype has a count of ten or more. The chain uses TRBV12-3 or TRBV12-4 and TRBJ1-2; TRBD1 might be the D (6 bases). This CDR3 contains 12 residues. With 8 bases removed from V and 4 bases from J, the gap between germline ends came to 11 bases. CDR3 sequence: CASSGTSYGYTF. CDR3 DNA: TGTGCCAGCTCAGGGACATCCTATGGCTACACCTTC.

This clonotype was detected many times. The CDR3 region is CSARSGGQSYNSPLHF. The CDR3 region has the DNA TGCAGTGCCCGATCGGGGGGACAGAGCTATAATTCACCCCTCCACTTT. V usage is TRBV20-1 and J usage is TRBJ1-6; 7 bases map to TRBD1. Losses at the gene ends were 6 bases for V and 3 bases for J; bases not matched to a gene: 11. From germline, CDR1 is DFQATT and CDR2 SNEGSKA (reference sequence). The CDR3 is 16 residues long.

The chain carries TRBV2 and TRBJ1-5; D is uncertain. V shed 4 bases and J shed 0 bases, with 13 bases lying between them. Per the germline V gene, CDR1 is SNHLY and CDR2 is FYNNEI. The CDR3 consists of 16 residues. CDR3 nucleotides: TGTGCCAGCAGTGGTGTGGAGGAGAATAGCAATCAGCCCCAGCATTTT. Encoded protein: CASSGVEENSNQPQHF. Drawing the rest from reference TRBV2 and TRBJ1-5, the complete variable domain is EPEVTQTPSHQVTQMGQEVILRCVPISNHLYFYWYRQILGQKVEFLVSFYNNEISEKSEIFDDQFSVERPDGSNFTLKIRSTKLEDSAMYFCASSGVEENSNQPQHFGDGTRLSIL.

This clonotype was observed at least ten times. The chain carries TRBV5-1 and TRBJ2-3; perhaps TRBD1 as D (5 bases). The V gene lost 0 bases and the J gene lost 4 bases, with 9 bases spanning the gap. The germline V gene has CDR1 SGHRS and CDR2 YFSETQ. CDR3 length: 14 residues. CDR3 nucleotide sequence: TGCGCCAGCAGCTTGGAAGCAGGGTCAGATACGCAGTATTTT. Translation gives CASSLEAGSDTQYF.

The chain is built from TRBV5-1 and TRBJ2-7, with D perhaps TRBD2 (5 bases). Trimming removed 3 bases at V and 5 bases at J, with 15 bases between. Germline V gene data show CDR1 as SGHRS and CDR2 as YFSETQ. This CDR3 comprises 14 residues. CDR3: CASSSRTPGNEQYF. DNA for the CDR3: TGCGCCAGCAGCTCACGGACTCCGGGGAACGAGCAGTACTTC.

The rearrangement links TRBV7-2 to TRBJ2-1; TRBD2 matches 8 bases. V dropped 1 base and J dropped 7; count of bases not matched to a gene: 6. Germline CDR1 SGHTA, CDR2 FQGNSA. This CDR3 has 15 residues. The CDR3 bases are TGTGCCAGCAGCTTAGACAGCGGGGGTCGGAATGAGCAGTTCTTC. Protein product: CASSLDSGGRNEQFF.

This clonotype was counted many times. This chain uses TRBV12-3 or TRBV12-4 with TRBJ2-7; D unclear. Trimming left V 3 bases short and J 5 bases short, with 11 bases between. The CDR3 contains 13 residues. The CDR3: CASSLNQANEQYF. In nucleotides, the CDR3 is TGTGCCAGCAGTTTGAACCAGGCCAACGAGCAGTACTTC.

This clonotype appeared many times. The chain has TRBV12-3 or TRBV12-4 and TRBJ2-7; maybe TRBD1 (5 bases). Trimming stripped 7 bases from V and 7 bases from J, with 17 bases between. The CDR3 contains 13 residues. CDR3 nucleotide sequence: TGTGCCAGCACGTGGCAGGGTTCTTATGAGCAGTACTTC. This sequence encodes CASTWQGSYEQYF.

This clonotype was detected ten times or more. The V gene is TRBV12-3 or TRBV12-4, the J gene TRBJ1-2, with D hard to call. Trimming shortened V by 2 bases and J by 0 bases, and 4 bases separated the two germline ends. This CDR3 has 13 residues. The CDR3 is CASSLTPNYGYTF. The CDR3 bases are TGTGCCAGCAGTTTAACCCCTAACTATGGCTACACCTTC.

This clonotype was picked up many times. The junction differs from germline at one of its ends, possibly a read error. The gene calls are TRBV7-7 and TRBJ2-3, with 8 bases fitting TRBD2. The CDR3 runs 14 residues. Germline-derived CDR1 and CDR2 are SSHAT and FNYEAQ (reference sequence). The CDR3 region has the DNA TGTGCTAGCAGCCTAGGACTAGCTGAGGATACGCAGTATTTT. Translated: CASSLGLAEDTQYF.

This clonotype was counted at least ten times. Mismatch with germline at one junction end may stem from a read error. The chain combines TRBV7-7 with TRBJ2-3; D is perhaps TRBD1 or TRBD2 (5 bases each). Germline lookup yields CDR1 SSHAT and CDR2 FNYEAQ (reference sequence). This CDR3 region has 16 residues. The CDR3 spells CASSLSWGKGTDTQYF. The CDR3 DNA is TGTGCTAGCAGCTTATCCTGGGGGAAGGGGACAGATACGCAGTATTTT.

In this sample, this clonotype turned up many times. The V call is TRBV28, the J call TRBJ1-5; no reliable D call. Trimming cost V 8 bases and J 3 bases, with 8 bases left between them. In germline, CDR1 is MDHEN, CDR2 SYDVKM. This CDR3 comprises 12 residues. For the CDR3, the DNA is TGTGCCAGCTCATTTTCCAATCAGCCCCAGCATTTT. It specifies CASSFSNQPQHF.

Notes on this clonotype: A read error may produce the germline difference seen at one junction end. This chain uses TRBV30 with TRBJ1-1; D is uncertain. Looked up from germline, CDR1 is GTSNPN and CDR2 is SVGIG (reference sequence). CDR3 length: 13 amino acids. CDR3 sequence (DNA): TGCTCGCGCTCCGATCGGGCCAACACTGAAGCTTTCTTT. Its translation: CSRSDRANTEAFF.